These 21 T cell receptor beta chains originate from one sample sequenced in a study of CD8+ T cells in alopecia areata. cDNA prepared by RNA extraction and subsequent reverse transcription served as the template for sequencing. The data were produced by immunoSEQ multiplex PCR, yet TCRdb's version contains in-frame clones alone and is incomplete. The table shows around 210,000 clones, with around three fifths occurring only once. The sequenced sample consisted of CD8+ T cells sorted from blood. These receptors all come from a human donor in good health.

J is TRBJ1-2 and V is TRBV27, with D hard to call. The V gene lost 4 bases and the J gene lost 6 bases, with 21 bases spanning the gap. The CDR3 totals 16 residues. From germline, CDR1 is MNHEY and CDR2 SMNVEV (reference sequence). In nucleotides, the CDR3 is TGTGCCAGCAGTTCTCCCTCGGAGGTCGCACACCATGGCTACACCTTC. Encoded protein: CASSSPSEVAHHGYTF.

The rearrangement joins TRBV15 to TRBJ1-2, with D perhaps matching TRBD1 (5 bases). Looked up from germline, CDR1 is LNHNV and CDR2 is YYDKDF (reference sequence). Trimming removed 2 bases from V and 8 bases from J, with 9 bases in between. The CDR3 runs 12 residues. As DNA, the CDR3 is TGTGCCACCAGCAGACAGGGAAAAGGCTACACCTTC. Translating gives CATSRQGKGYTF.

V and J are TRBV6-5 and TRBJ2-7; 7 bases are a match to TRBD1. V was clipped by 5 bases and J by 2 bases; unmatched bases: 3. CDR1 MNHEY and CDR2 SVGAGI come from the germline V gene. This CDR3 contains 13 residues. CDR3 amino acids: CASSLGTAYEQYF. The DNA of the CDR3 is TGTGCCAGCAGTCTGGGGACAGCCTACGAGCAGTACTTC.

This clone was counted only a few times. The chain uses TRBV19 and TRBJ1-5; D ambiguous. CDR1 LNHDA and CDR2 SQIVND come from the germline V gene (reference sequence). The CDR3 covers 15 residues. V was clipped by 2 bases and J by 4 bases, with 12 bases between them. For the CDR3, the DNA is TGTGCCAGTAGTATATCTTGGACGGTGAATCAGCCCCAGCATTTT. Translation: CASSISWTVNQPQHF.

The chain uses TRBV29-1 and TRBJ1-2; 8 positions match TRBD1. CDR1 is SQVTM, CDR2 ANQGSEA, per germline. V trimming: 6 bases; J trimming: 12 bases; junction bases outside the gene matches: 9. The CDR3 extends over 11 amino acids. The CDR3 DNA follows: TGCAGCGTCCCGACAGGGGCTATCGACACCTTC. It translates to CSVPTGAIDTF.

This chain links TRBV9 with TRBJ2-1; 7 bases fit TRBD2. This CDR3 has 16 amino acids. The V and J ends lost 2 bases and 5 bases, in that order; junction bases with no gene match: 10. In germline, CDR1 is SGDLS, CDR2 YYNGEE. CDR3 region: CASSVRSAGVNNEQFF. In DNA form, the CDR3 reads TGTGCCAGCAGCGTGAGAAGCGCGGGGGTTAACAATGAGCAGTTCTTC.

The rearrangement uses TRBV10-3 and TRBJ1-1, with D possibly being TRBD1 (5 bases). V dropped 3 bases and J dropped 5 bases, with 13 bases sitting between them. Germline CDR1 ENHRY, CDR2 SYGVKD. The CDR3 runs to 14 residues. CDR3 region: CAISERTGGTEAFF. Written as DNA, the CDR3 is TGTGCCATCAGTGAACGGACGGGGGGGACTGAAGCTTTCTTT.

The chain carries TRBV4-1 and TRBJ1-2; 9 bases are shared with TRBD1. Germline CDR1 and CDR2: MGHRA and YSYEKL. The V segment lost 3 bases and the J segment 7 bases; nucleotides outside the gene matches: 12. The CDR3 length is 16 residues. Written as DNA, the CDR3 is TGCGCCAGCAGCCATACTCCGGGACAGGGCGTTGGTGGCTACACCTTC. It encodes CASSHTPGQGVGGYTF.

This clone has just one count. V gene TRBV7-9 combines with J gene TRBJ1-5; TRBD1 might be the D (6 bases). The ends were cut back, 4 bases at V and 1 base at J, with 14 bases in the middle. This CDR3 contains 16 residues. Looked up from germline, CDR1 is SEHNR and CDR2 is FQNEAQ (reference sequence). The CDR3, as DNA: TGTGCCAGCAGCTCTAACAGGGAGGGGAGCAATCAGCCCCAGCATTTT. As protein: CASSSNREGSNQPQHF.

V is TRBV29-1 and J is TRBJ2-3; D not resolved. V was clipped by 8 bases and J by 7 bases, with 10 bases between them. Germline values: CDR1 SQVTM, CDR2 ANQGSEA. This CDR3 has 10 amino acids. The CDR3 here is CSLYENTQYF. The CDR3 DNA reads as TGCAGCCTCTATGAAAATACGCAGTATTTT.

This sequence joins TRBV9 and TRBJ1-2; 8 positions match TRBD1. Germline trimming cut 0 bases from V and 6 bases from J; bases unmatched to any gene: 10. The CDR3 is 16 amino acids. The germline V gene has CDR1 SGDLS and CDR2 YYNGEE. The CDR3 DNA reads as TGTGCCAGCAGCGTAGGAGGGGGGACAGGCGGGAATGGCTACACCTTC. Translated: CASSVGGGTGGNGYTF.

The chain carries TRBV15 and TRBJ1-1, with D unclear. The V end lost 6 bases, the J end lost 9 bases, and 14 bases lay between the germline ends. CDR1 is LNHNV and CDR2 is YYDKDF in the germline V gene (reference sequence). This CDR3 spans 12 amino acids. CDR3 protein: CATRDGRLKAFF. As DNA, the CDR3 is TGTGCCACCAGGGACGGGAGACTCAAAGCTTTCTTT.

The chain recombines TRBV29-1 with TRBJ2-6; no clear D. The CDR3 extends over 15 amino acids. Germline V gene sequence: CDR1 SQVTM, CDR2 ANQGSEA. V was trimmed by 5 bases and J by 0 bases, leaving 11 bases between them. The chain's CDR3 is CSVLGGTSGANVLTF. The CDR3 nucleotides read TGCAGCGTTCTGGGTGGAACCTCTGGGGCCAACGTCCTGACTTTC.

V gene TRBV10-2 combines with J gene TRBJ1-6; D uncertain. The V end was cut by 0 bases, the J end by 14 bases, with 5 bases between. CDR3 size: 11 residues. CDR1 and CDR2 (germline): WSHSY, SAAADI. In nucleotides, the CDR3 is TGCGCCAGCAGTGAGTCCGGATCCCTCCACTTT. Amino acids: CASSESGSLHF.

This chain links TRBV27 with TRBJ1-6; no reliable D call. The CDR3 has 12 residues. V lost 3 bases and J lost 7, with 4 bases in between. CDR1 MNHEY and CDR2 SMNVEV come from the germline V gene (reference sequence). The DNA for the CDR3 is TGTGCCAGCAGTTTTATCAATTCACCCCTCCACTTT. Its protein product is CASSFINSPLHF.

V usage is TRBV15 and J usage is TRBJ2-3; 12 nucleotides line up with TRBD2. The CDR3 extends over 15 amino acids. Germline CDR1 reads LNHNV; CDR2 reads YYDKDF (reference sequence). V shed 3 bases, J shed 6 bases, and the junction held 4 bases outside the gene matches. The CDR3 here is CATSRTSGGADTQYF. The DNA for the CDR3 is TGTGCCACCAGCAGGACTAGCGGGGGAGCGGATACGCAGTATTTT.

The chain carries TRBV6-6 and TRBJ1-5, with D perhaps matching TRBD1 (5 bases). The CDR3 is 13 amino acids. Germline V gene data show CDR1 as MNHNY and CDR2 as SVGAGI (reference sequence). The V end was cut by 4 bases, the J end by 9 bases, with 13 bases between. This CDR3 is CASSSQGLWPQHF. In DNA, the CDR3 is TGTGCCAGCAGTTCCCAGGGCCTTTGGCCCCAGCATTTT.

There are many counts of this clone. This chain connects TRBV29-1 to TRBJ1-2, with D possibly TRBD1 on 5 matching bases. The V gene's germline CDR1 is SQVTM and CDR2 ANQGSEA. The CDR3 contains 14 residues. The V end was cut by 7 bases, the J end by 4 bases, with 19 bases between. CDR3 residues: CSALGQGRVYGYTF. CDR3 sequence (DNA): TGCAGCGCCCTCGGCCAGGGAAGGGTCTATGGCTACACCTTC.

The CDR3 is CASSIFPTGGPQGYTF. The CDR3 coding sequence is TGTGCCAGTAGTATTTTCCCCACAGGGGGCCCTCAAGGCTACACCTTC. The V and J genes are TRBV19 and TRBJ1-2; 9 bases map to TRBD1. Germline trimming cut 3 bases from V and 8 bases from J; bases unmatched to any gene: 13. CDR1 and CDR2 (germline): LNHDA, SQIVND (reference sequence). CDR3 length: 16 amino acids.

For the CDR3, the DNA is TGTGCCAGCGCACCGAGACAGATATACGAGCAGTACTTC. This sequence encodes CASAPRQIYEQYF. V usage is TRBV27 and J usage is TRBJ2-7; a weak D match, TRBD1 (5 bases). Trimming stripped 8 bases from V and 4 bases from J, with 15 bases between. Germline CDR1 MNHEY, CDR2 SMNVEV (reference sequence). CDR3 length equals 13 residues.

This clone was found a few times. V and J are TRBV4-2 and TRBJ2-3; 9 positions match TRBD1. This CDR3 has 15 residues. CDR1 and CDR2 from the germline V gene are LGHNA and YNFKEQ. Trimming cost V 0 bases and J 4 bases; bases outside gene matches: 2. CDR3 DNA: TGTGCCAGCAGCCAAGAACAGGGGGCCGCAGATACGCAGTATTTT. Residues: CASSQEQGAADTQYF.